The clone carrying this TCR beta chain was detected only a few times. Its target is not known. Looked up from germline, CDR1 is SQVTM and CDR2 is ANQGSEA. The CDR3 is made up of 14 amino acids. The V end lost 3 bases, the J end lost 5 bases, and 13 bases lay between the germline ends. The data were obtained in a study of T cells after yellow fever vaccination. Study background: SMART-Seq v4 Ultra Low Input served to prepare low-cell-number fractions.

Study findings and constraints: Peak timing came faster in the weaker secondary response, day 5 versus 15.

UMIs and a universal primer site were added when TCR cDNA was made by 5'RACE template switching. Via MiXCR, TCRdb re-called the 5' RACE reads, giving one row per CDR3 protein. Here the sample spans tens of thousands of distinct CDR3 sequences, 7.5% to 8% being singletons. The V call is TRBV29-1, the J call TRBJ2-2; weak D call: TRBD1 (6 bases). The clonotype comes from a young man who received the YFV17D yellow fever vaccine. The specimen was CD8+ T cells sorted from PBMCs, collected on the day of the yellow fever booster vaccination. The DNA for the CDR3 is TGCAGCGTTGATCCACAGGGCCGGACCGGGGAGCTGTTTTTT. Protein: CSVDPQGRTGELFF.